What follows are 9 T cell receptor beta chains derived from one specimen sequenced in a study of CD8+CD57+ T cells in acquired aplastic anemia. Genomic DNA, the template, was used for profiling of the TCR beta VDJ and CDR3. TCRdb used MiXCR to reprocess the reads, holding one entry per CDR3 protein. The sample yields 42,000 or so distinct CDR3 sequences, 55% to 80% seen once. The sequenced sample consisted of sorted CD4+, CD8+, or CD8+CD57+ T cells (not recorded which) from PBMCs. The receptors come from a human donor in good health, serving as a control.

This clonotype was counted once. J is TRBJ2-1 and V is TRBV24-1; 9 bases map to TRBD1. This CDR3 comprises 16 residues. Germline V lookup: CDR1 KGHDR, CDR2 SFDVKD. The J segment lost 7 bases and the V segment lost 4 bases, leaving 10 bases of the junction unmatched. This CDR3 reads CATSETGTGRNNEQFF. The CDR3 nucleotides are TGTGCCACCAGTGAAACCGGGACAGGGCGGAATAATGAGCAGTTCTTC.

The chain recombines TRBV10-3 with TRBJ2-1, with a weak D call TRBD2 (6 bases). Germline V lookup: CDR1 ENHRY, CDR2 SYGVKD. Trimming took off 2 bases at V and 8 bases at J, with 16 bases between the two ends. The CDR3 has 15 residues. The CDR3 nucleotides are TGTGCCATCAGTGAGAACGGAGCGGGTTACGATGAGCAGTTCTTC. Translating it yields CAISENGAGYDEQFF.

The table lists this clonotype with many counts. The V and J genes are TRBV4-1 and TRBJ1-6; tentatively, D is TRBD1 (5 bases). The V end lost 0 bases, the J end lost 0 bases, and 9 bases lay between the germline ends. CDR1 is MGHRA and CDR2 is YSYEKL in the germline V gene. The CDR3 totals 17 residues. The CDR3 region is CASSQDSGSSYNSPLHF. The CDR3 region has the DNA TGCGCCAGCAGCCAAGATTCAGGGAGCTCCTATAATTCACCCCTCCACTTT.

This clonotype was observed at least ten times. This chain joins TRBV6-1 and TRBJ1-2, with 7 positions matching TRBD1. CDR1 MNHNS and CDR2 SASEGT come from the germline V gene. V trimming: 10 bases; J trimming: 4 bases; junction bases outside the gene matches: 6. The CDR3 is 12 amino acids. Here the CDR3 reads CATLGTVYGYTF. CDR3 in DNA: TGTGCCACCCTCGGGACAGTCTATGGCTACACCTTC.

CDR3 nucleotides: TGTGCCAGCAGCCAAGTCCTCAGTCATGGCTACACCTTC. Protein product: CASSQVLSHGYTF. The chain employs TRBV12-3 or TRBV12-4 and TRBJ1-2; no clear D gene. This CDR3 spans 13 amino acids. V lost 6 bases and J lost 6, with 14 bases in between.

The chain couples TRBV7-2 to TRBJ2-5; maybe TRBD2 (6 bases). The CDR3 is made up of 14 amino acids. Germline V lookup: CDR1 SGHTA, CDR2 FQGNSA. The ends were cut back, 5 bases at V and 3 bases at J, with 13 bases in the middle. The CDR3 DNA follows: TGTGCCAGCAGCCCTGGCGGGAACAAAGAGACCCAGTACTTC. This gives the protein CASSPGGNKETQYF.

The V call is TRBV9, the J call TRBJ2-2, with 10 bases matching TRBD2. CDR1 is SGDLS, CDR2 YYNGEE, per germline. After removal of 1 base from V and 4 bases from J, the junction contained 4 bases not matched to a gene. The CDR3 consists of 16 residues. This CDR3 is CASSVTTSGLTGELFF. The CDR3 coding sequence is TGTGCCAGCAGCGTAACGACTAGCGGGCTCACCGGGGAGCTGTTTTTT.

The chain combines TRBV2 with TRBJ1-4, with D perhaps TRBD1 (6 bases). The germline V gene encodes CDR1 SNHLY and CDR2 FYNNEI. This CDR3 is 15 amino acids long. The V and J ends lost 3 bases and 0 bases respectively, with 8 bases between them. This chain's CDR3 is CASSDWTATNEKLFF. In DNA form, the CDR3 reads TGTGCCAGCAGTGATTGGACAGCAACTAATGAAAAACTGTTTTTT.

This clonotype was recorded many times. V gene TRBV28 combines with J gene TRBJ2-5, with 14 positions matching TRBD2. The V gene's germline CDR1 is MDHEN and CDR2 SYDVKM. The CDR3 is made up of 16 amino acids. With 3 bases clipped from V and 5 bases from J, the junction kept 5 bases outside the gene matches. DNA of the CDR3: TGTGCCAGCAGTTTCCCGACTAGCGGGGGGGCGGAGACCCAGTACTTC. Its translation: CASSFPTSGGAETQYF.